This T cell receptor (beta chain) was profiled in a study of OX40 agonist ivuxolimab in advanced cancers. About the research overall: Every 2 weeks, patients got intravenous ivuxolimab at one of six dose levels (0.01-10 mg/kg). Study-wide findings and caveats: In the 0.1-3.0 mg/kg groups, partial responders showed among the lowest expansion.

The CDR3 loop spans 14 amino acids. Looked up from germline, CDR1 is LNHDA and CDR2 is SQIVND (reference sequence). V lost 4 bases and J lost 4; bases outside the gene matches: 2. A word on this clone: Its antigen remains unidentified.

The assay was immunoSEQ multiplex PCR, and TCRdb's table has in-frame clones only and misses some. The sample carries around 80,000 clones, 84% recorded once. The chain employs TRBV19 and TRBJ2-1; 9 bases match TRBD2. Sequenced material: CD4+ or CD8+ T cells sorted from blood, taken in a trial of the OX40 agonist ivuxolimab. This clonotype was sampled from an adult with an advanced solid tumor such as melanoma, head and neck, liver or kidney cancer. The CDR3, as DNA: TGTGCCAGTAGTAAGGCGGGGGGGTACAATGAGCAGTTCTTC. Protein: CASSKAGGYNEQFF.